The clone carrying this T cell receptor beta chain was seen many times. The antigen is unknown. The germline gives CDR1 GTSNPN, CDR2 SVGIG (reference sequence). Trimming removed 0 bases from V and 4 bases from J, with 12 bases in between. The CDR3 sequence is 15 residues long. This record belongs to a study of CD8 T cells in ankylosing spondylitis. Study results and caveats: Disease-linked clones displayed a CD8+ phenotype and appeared relatively rarely in peripheral blood. There was a TCR beta motif, made of eight highly homologous variants, that appeared characteristic of ankylosing spondylitis blood. Before this, some motif variants had been reported in reactive arthritis synovial fluid and blood.

The authors made TCR beta libraries by quantitative 5'-RACE with molecular barcodes. Each CDR3 protein is one row after TCRdb ran MiXCR on the 5' RACE reads. The sample has 200,000 to 300,000 distinct CDR3 sequences, roughly 10% seen once; the top ten hold 2% to 3%. What was sequenced was blood, either unsorted or a sorted T cell fraction (not recorded which). The chain joins TRBV30 to TRBJ2-2; tentatively, D is TRBD1 (6 bases). The receptor was isolated from a male donor with ankylosing spondylitis or in good health (not recorded which). The CDR3 DNA reads as TGTGCCTGGAGTGTGCAGGACAGATTCACCGGGGAGCTGTTTTTT. Its translation: CAWSVQDRFTGELFF.